This T cell receptor beta chain was identified in a study of shared clonotypes between healthy human individuals. Study-level information: CD4 naive and CD4 memory each took three plates per donor, while CD8 naive took two and CD8 memory one. Notes on the study in general: It was the non-shared clonotypes that had lower generation probabilities than clonotypes shared by all four donors.

Germline V CDR1 and CDR2: SNHLY, FYNNEI. CDR3 length equals 13 residues. V was trimmed by 3 bases and J by 4 bases, leaving 7 bases between them. As processed by the authors: Junction-only sequences without quality scores came from ImmunoSEQ, so filtering differed. Some clones are missing from TCRdb's copy, which holds only in-frame ones; the method was immunoSEQ multiplex PCR. For V, J and clone size, that table is used; D and trimming come from the DNA. The sample has fewer than 400,000 clones; less than 85% are singletons. This clone appeared once. What it recognizes is unknown. Investigators divided CD4+ cells into CD45RA+ naive and CD45RA-negative memory subsets.

This TCR derives from a man aged 30 to 39 in good health. Sequenced material: memory CD4+ T cells sorted from blood. Subset reported: CD45RA-negative fraction. V is TRBV2 and J is TRBJ1-5; D uncertain. The CDR3 spells CASSDGLNQPQHF. The CDR3 DNA is TGTGCCAGCAGTGACGGTTTAAATCAGCCCCAGCATTTT.